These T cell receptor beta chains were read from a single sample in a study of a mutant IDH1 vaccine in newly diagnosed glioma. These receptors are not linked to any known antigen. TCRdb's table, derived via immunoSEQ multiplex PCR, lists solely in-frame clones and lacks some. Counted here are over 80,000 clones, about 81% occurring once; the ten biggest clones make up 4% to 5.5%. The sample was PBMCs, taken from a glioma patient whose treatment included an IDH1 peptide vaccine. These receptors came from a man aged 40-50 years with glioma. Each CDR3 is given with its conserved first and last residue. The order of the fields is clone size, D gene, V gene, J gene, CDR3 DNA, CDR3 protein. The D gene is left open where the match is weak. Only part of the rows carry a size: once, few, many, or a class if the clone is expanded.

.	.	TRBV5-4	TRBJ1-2	TGTGCCAGCAGCCAAGAAGGTAACAGTCTCTATGGCTACACCTTC	CASSQEGNSLYGYTF
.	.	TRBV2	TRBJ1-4	TGTGCCAGCAGTGAATTCCGCGGGGGACTGTTTTTT	CASSEFRGGLFF
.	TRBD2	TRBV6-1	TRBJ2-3	TGTGCCAGCACTAGACTAGCGGGGGGGACAGATACGCAGTATTTT	CASTRLAGGTDTQYF
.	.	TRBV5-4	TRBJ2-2	TGTGCCAGCAGCTTGGGGGTCGGGGAGCTGTTTTTT	CASSLGVGELFF
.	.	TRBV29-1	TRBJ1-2	TGCAGCGCGGAGGACAAAGGAGAGGGTAACTATGGCTACACCTTC	CSAEDKGEGNYGYTF
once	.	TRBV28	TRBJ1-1	TGTGCCAGCAGTTTACCTGCCTTGGATCTGGGGAACACTGAAGCTTTCTTT	CASSLPALDLGNTEAFF
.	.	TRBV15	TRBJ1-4	TGTGCCACCAGCCCGTACCCTTATGAAAAACTGTTTTTT	CATSPYPYEKLFF
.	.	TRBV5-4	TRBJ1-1	TGTGCCAGCAGCCAGGATTGGACAGCTGAAGCTTTCTTT	CASSQDWTAEAFF
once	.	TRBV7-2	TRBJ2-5	TGTGCCAGCAGCAAATATCGAGAGACCCAGTACTTC	CASSKYRETQYF
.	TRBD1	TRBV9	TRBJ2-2	TGTGCCAGCGGAGTCGGGACAGGGGTTACCGGGGAGCTGTTTTTT	CASGVGTGVTGELFF
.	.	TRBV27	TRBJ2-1	TGTGCCAGCAGTCACCTTAGACAGGGAGGAGTCTGGCAGTTCTTC	CASSHLRQGGVWQFF
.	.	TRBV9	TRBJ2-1	TGTGCCAGCAGTTCGGGAGCCGGACAGTCCTTCTACAATGAGCAGTTCTTC	CASSSGAGQSFYNEQFF
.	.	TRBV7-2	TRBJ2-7	TGTGCCAGCAGCCCCTCCCGATACGAGCAGTACTTC	CASSPSRYEQYF
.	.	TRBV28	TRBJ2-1	TGTGCCAGCAGTTGGGGGGTTAGGGAGCAGTTCTTC	CASSWGVREQFF
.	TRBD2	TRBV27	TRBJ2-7	TGTGCCAGCAGTTTAGCGGGAGGCTACGAGCAGTACTTC	CASSLAGGYEQYF
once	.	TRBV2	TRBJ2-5	TGTGCCAGGGGGCCTGGGGAGACCCAGTACTTC	CARGPGETQYF
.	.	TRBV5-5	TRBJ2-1	TGTGCCAGCAGTCCCAGGGGCGCAGAGCAGTTCTTC	CASSPRGAEQFF
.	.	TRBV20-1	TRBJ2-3	TGCAGTGCTTGGTTCGATACGCAGTATTTT	CSAWFDTQYF
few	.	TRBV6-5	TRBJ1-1	TGTGCCAGCAGTAAGGACAGACCCATGAACACTGAAGCTTTCTTT	CASSKDRPMNTEAFF
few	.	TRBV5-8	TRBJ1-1	TGTGCCAGCACCATAAACTCTGCTGGGAACACTGAAGCTTTCTTT	CASTINSAGNTEAFF
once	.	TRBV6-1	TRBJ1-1	TGTGCCAGTTCCAGCTCCGGGACATTCTCTGAAGCTTTCTTT	CASSSSGTFSEAFF
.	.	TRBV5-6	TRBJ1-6	TGTGCCAGCAGCTCCAGACACCTCTCCCTAGGGAATTCACCCCTCCACTTT	CASSSRHLSLGNSPLHF
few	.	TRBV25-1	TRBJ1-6	TGTGCCAGCAGTGAATCGCCAGGCTTTTATAATTCACCCCTCCACTTT	CASSESPGFYNSPLHF
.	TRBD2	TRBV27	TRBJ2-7	TGTGCCAGCAGTTCCCCCTGGACTAGCGGGAGCCACGAGCAGTACTTC	CASSSPWTSGSHEQYF
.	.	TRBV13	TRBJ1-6	TGTGCCAGCAGCTTAAGACGGAGCTCCTATAATTCACCCCTCCACTTT	CASSLRRSSYNSPLHF
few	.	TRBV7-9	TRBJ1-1	TGTGCCAGCAGCCCTCCGCAGGGACATCAAGCTTTCTTT	CASSPPQGHQAFF
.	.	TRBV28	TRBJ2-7	TGTGCCAGCAGTTTACTCCAGCCCGCCGAGCAGTACTTC	CASSLLQPAEQYF
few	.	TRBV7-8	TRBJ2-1	TGTGCCAGCAGCTCTGGGGTTGGAAATGAGCAGTTCTTC	CASSSGVGNEQFF
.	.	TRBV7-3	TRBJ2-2	TGTGCCAGCAGCTATCTAGCCGGGGAGCTGTTTTTT	CASSYLAGELFF
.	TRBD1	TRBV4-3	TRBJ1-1	TGCGCCAGCAGCCAAGAGGGACAGGGGAACACTGAAGCTTTCTTT	CASSQEGQGNTEAFF
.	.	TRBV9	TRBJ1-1	TGTGCCAGCAGCCTGACGGACGGAAACACTGAAGCTTTCTTT	CASSLTDGNTEAFF
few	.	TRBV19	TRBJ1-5	TGTGCCAGTAGTATAGACGGAGAGGGTCAGCCCCAGCATTTT	CASSIDGEGQPQHF
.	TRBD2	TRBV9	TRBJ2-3	TGTGCCAGCAGCGCCGGGACTACTAGCACAGATACGCAGTATTTT	CASSAGTTSTDTQYF
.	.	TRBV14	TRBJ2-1	TGTGCCAGCAGCCAGCTGGACGGTAGGGATGAGCAGTTCTTC	CASSQLDGRDEQFF
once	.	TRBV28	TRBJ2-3	TGTGCCAGCAGTTCCCCAGGGGGCACAGATACGCAGTATTTT	CASSSPGGTDTQYF
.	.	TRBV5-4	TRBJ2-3	TGTGCCAGCAGCCCGGCCTCAAGGGCGACAGATACGCAGTATTTT	CASSPASRATDTQYF
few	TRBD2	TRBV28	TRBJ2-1	TGTGCCACCGCGCCGCTAGCGGGAAAGGGTGAGCAGTTCTTC	CATAPLAGKGEQFF
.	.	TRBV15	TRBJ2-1	TGTGCCACCAGCAGGGGAAGCTCCTACAATGAGCAGTTCTTC	CATSRGSSYNEQFF
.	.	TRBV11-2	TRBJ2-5	TGTGCCAGCAGCTTACGGTTTGAGACCCAGTACTTC	CASSLRFETQYF
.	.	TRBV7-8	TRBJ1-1	TGTGCCAGCAGCTTAATCAGGGGAACTGAAGCTTTCTTT	CASSLIRGTEAFF
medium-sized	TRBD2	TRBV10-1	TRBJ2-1	TGCGCCAGCAGTGAGTTTTTTTCTAGCGGGGACTACAATGAGCAGTTCTTC	CASSEFFSSGDYNEQFF
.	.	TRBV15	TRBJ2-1	TGTGCCACCAGCAGCGAATCTAGCACGAACCCCAATGAGCAGTTCTTC	CATSSESSTNPNEQFF
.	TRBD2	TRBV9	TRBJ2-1	TGTGCCAGCAGCGCAGACCCCGCTAGCGGGTACAATGAGCAGTTCTTC	CASSADPASGYNEQFF
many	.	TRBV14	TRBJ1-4	TGTGCCAGCAGCCTAGCGGGGCGAACTGAAAAACTGTTTTTT	CASSLAGRTEKLFF
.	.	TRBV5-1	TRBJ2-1	TGCGCCAGCAGCTTGGGAAGTGTCCTGGGGTACAATGAGCAGTTCTTC	CASSLGSVLGYNEQFF
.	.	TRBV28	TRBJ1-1	TGTGCCAGCAGTTTGCTGGAATGGAACACTGAAGCTTTCTTT	CASSLLEWNTEAFF
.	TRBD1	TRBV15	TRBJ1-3	TGTGCCACCAGCAGAGATGGGACAGGAATAAGCTCTGGAAACACCATATATTTT	CATSRDGTGISSGNTIYF
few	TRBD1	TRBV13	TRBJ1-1	TGTGCCACGCGACAGGGAATGAACACTGAAGCTTTCTTT	CATRQGMNTEAFF
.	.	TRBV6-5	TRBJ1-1	TGTGCCAGCAGCCCGGGCGCGAACACTGAAGCTTTCTTT	CASSPGANTEAFF
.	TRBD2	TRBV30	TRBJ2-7	TGTGCCTGGAGAGATACCGGGAGGTTCGAGCAGTACTTC	CAWRDTGRFEQYF
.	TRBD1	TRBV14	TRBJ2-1	TGTGCCAGCAGCCGGATACAGGGGTACAATGAGCAGTTCTTC	CASSRIQGYNEQFF